A selection of T cell receptor beta chains follows, all from one sample in a study of OX40 agonist ivuxolimab in advanced cancers. Produced via immunoSEQ multiplex PCR; TCRdb's table is partial and in-frame only. This sample has tens of thousands of clones, with around 80% found just once. Sequenced material: CD4+ or CD8+ T cells sorted from blood, taken in a trial of the OX40 agonist ivuxolimab. The receptor set was obtained from an adult with an advanced solid tumor such as melanoma, head and neck, liver or kidney cancer. CDR3s include the opening cysteine and the closing phenylalanine or tryptophan. Each record gives: clone size, V gene, D gene, J gene, CDR3 protein, CDR3 DNA. A D gene is named only where the DNA matches it firmly. Clone size appears in some rows only: once, few, many, or a class for an expanded clone.

abundance: .
v_gene: TRBV7-7
d_gene: TRBD1
j_gene: TRBJ2-5
CDR3aa: CASSSGTGEETQYF
CDR3nt: TGTGCCAGCAGCTCCGGGACAGGGGAAGAGACCCAGTACTTC

abundance: .
v_gene: TRBV7-8
d_gene: .
j_gene: TRBJ1-2
CDR3aa: CASSLLAGTPNYGYTF
CDR3nt: TGTGCCAGCAGCTTATTAGCAGGAACGCCGAACTATGGCTACACCTTC

abundance: .
v_gene: TRBV11-3
d_gene: TRBD2
j_gene: TRBJ2-1
CDR3aa: CASSPRTSVNNEQFF
CDR3nt: TGTGCCAGCAGCCCCCGGACTAGCGTAAACAATGAGCAGTTCTTC

abundance: .
v_gene: TRBV30
d_gene: .
j_gene: TRBJ1-6
CDR3aa: CAWSAANSYNSPLHF
CDR3nt: TGTGCCTGGAGTGCGGCAAACTCCTATAATTCACCCCTCCACTTT

abundance: .
v_gene: TRBV2
d_gene: TRBD1
j_gene: TRBJ1-2
CDR3aa: CASSQQGDGYTF
CDR3nt: TGTGCCAGCAGTCAGCAGGGGGATGGCTACACCTTC

abundance: .
v_gene: TRBV5-1
d_gene: .
j_gene: TRBJ2-3
CDR3aa: CASSLGSTDTQYF
CDR3nt: TGCGCCAGCAGCTTGGGGAGCACAGATACGCAGTATTTT

abundance: .
v_gene: TRBV6-1
d_gene: .
j_gene: TRBJ2-3
CDR3aa: CASSESTARGTQYF
CDR3nt: TGTGCCAGCAGTGAGTCGACGGCTCGGGGTACGCAGTATTTT

abundance: .
v_gene: TRBV7-2
d_gene: .
j_gene: TRBJ1-5
CDR3aa: CASSLTGSSNQPQHF
CDR3nt: TGTGCCAGCAGCTTAACGGGATCTAGCAATCAGCCCCAGCATTTT

abundance: once
v_gene: TRBV4-1
d_gene: TRBD1
j_gene: TRBJ2-1
CDR3aa: CASSQRDSYEQFF
CDR3nt: TGCGCCAGCAGCCAAAGGGACAGCTATGAGCAGTTCTTC

abundance: once
v_gene: TRBV11-2
d_gene: TRBD2
j_gene: TRBJ2-7
CDR3aa: CASSPAGGGPGEQYF
CDR3nt: TGTGCCAGCAGCCCCGCGGGAGGGGGTCCCGGGGAGCAGTACTTC

abundance: few
v_gene: TRBV4-1
d_gene: TRBD1
j_gene: TRBJ1-2
CDR3aa: CASSQVGTASAGYTF
CDR3nt: TGCGCCAGCAGCCAAGTTGGGACAGCTAGTGCGGGCTACACCTTC

abundance: .
v_gene: TRBV6-6
d_gene: .
j_gene: TRBJ2-2
CDR3aa: CASMGGGGRIGELFF
CDR3nt: TGTGCCAGCATGGGGGGAGGGGGACGCATCGGGGAGCTGTTTTTT

abundance: .
v_gene: TRBV9
d_gene: .
j_gene: TRBJ2-2
CDR3aa: CASSPRELNTGELFF
CDR3nt: TGTGCCAGCAGCCCTAGGGAACTCAACACCGGGGAGCTGTTTTTT

abundance: .
v_gene: TRBV5-6
d_gene: .
j_gene: TRBJ2-4
CDR3aa: CASSLLPQGAKNIQYF
CDR3nt: TGTGCCAGCAGCCTCTTACCCCAGGGTGCCAAAAACATTCAGTACTTC

abundance: .
v_gene: TRBV5-1
d_gene: TRBD1
j_gene: TRBJ2-7
CDR3aa: CASSLGGGASYEQYF
CDR3nt: TGCGCCAGCAGCTTGGGAGGGGGCGCGTCCTACGAGCAGTACTTC

abundance: .
v_gene: TRBV6-5
d_gene: TRBD2
j_gene: TRBJ2-1
CDR3aa: CASRAGTTRYNEQFF
CDR3nt: TGTGCCAGCAGGGCCGGGACTACTCGTTACAATGAGCAGTTCTTC

abundance: few
v_gene: TRBV7-2
d_gene: TRBD1
j_gene: TRBJ1-2
CDR3aa: CASSTTGEGGYTF
CDR3nt: TGTGCCAGCAGCACTACAGGGGAGGGCGGCTACACCTTC

abundance: .
v_gene: TRBV19
d_gene: .
j_gene: TRBJ2-5
CDR3aa: CASSIVSGQAETQYF
CDR3nt: TGTGCCAGTAGTATAGTGTCAGGGCAGGCAGAGACCCAGTACTTC

abundance: .
v_gene: TRBV4-2
d_gene: .
j_gene: TRBJ2-7
CDR3aa: CASSLRAGSYEQYF
CDR3nt: TGTGCCAGCAGCTTGAGGGCGGGCTCCTACGAGCAGTACTTC

abundance: .
v_gene: TRBV9
d_gene: .
j_gene: TRBJ1-1
CDR3aa: CASSTRTDNTGATEAFF
CDR3nt: TGTGCCAGCAGCACCCGGACGGACAATACGGGGGCCACTGAAGCTTTCTTT

abundance: .
v_gene: TRBV6-5
d_gene: .
j_gene: TRBJ2-7
CDR3aa: CASSRQVLSYEQYF
CDR3nt: TGTGCCAGCAGCCGTCAGGTTCTCTCCTACGAGCAGTACTTC

abundance: .
v_gene: TRBV7-2
d_gene: .
j_gene: TRBJ1-2
CDR3aa: CASSLYESDGYTF
CDR3nt: TGTGCCAGCAGCTTATATGAGTCGGATGGCTACACCTTC

abundance: .
v_gene: TRBV18
d_gene: TRBD1
j_gene: TRBJ1-2
CDR3aa: CASSQGQGFYGYTF
CDR3nt: TGTGCCAGCTCACAAGGACAGGGTTTCTATGGCTACACCTTC

abundance: .
v_gene: TRBV11-2
d_gene: .
j_gene: TRBJ2-2
CDR3aa: CASILKTGNTGELFF
CDR3nt: TGTGCCAGCATCTTAAAAACAGGGAACACCGGGGAGCTGTTTTTT

abundance: .
v_gene: TRBV20-1
d_gene: .
j_gene: TRBJ2-7
CDR3aa: CSAYQSPEQYF
CDR3nt: TGCAGTGCCTATCAATCCCCCGAGCAGTACTTC

abundance: .
v_gene: TRBV7-3
d_gene: .
j_gene: TRBJ2-1
CDR3aa: CASSLSGGAISYNEQFF
CDR3nt: TGTGCCAGCAGCTTGTCTGGGGGGGCAATCTCCTACAATGAGCAGTTCTTC

abundance: once
v_gene: TRBV9
d_gene: TRBD2
j_gene: TRBJ2-3
CDR3aa: CASSVAGGRSTDTQYF
CDR3nt: TGTGCCAGCAGCGTAGCTGGCGGGAGGAGTACAGATACGCAGTATTTT

abundance: once
v_gene: TRBV19
d_gene: TRBD1
j_gene: TRBJ2-6
CDR3aa: CASSMGQARGAVLTF
CDR3nt: TGTGCCAGTAGTATGGGACAGGCCAGGGGGGCCGTCCTGACTTTC

abundance: .
v_gene: TRBV18
d_gene: TRBD1
j_gene: TRBJ2-6
CDR3aa: CASSSRTGLLSGANVLTF
CDR3nt: TGTGCCAGCTCATCAAGGACAGGGCTACTCTCTGGGGCCAACGTCCTGACTTTC

abundance: few
v_gene: TRBV4-3
d_gene: .
j_gene: TRBJ1-6
CDR3aa: CASSQDFGVRANSPLHF
CDR3nt: TGCGCCAGCAGCCAAGATTTCGGGGTAAGGGCCAATTCACCCCTCCACTTT

abundance: .
v_gene: TRBV19
d_gene: .
j_gene: TRBJ1-5
CDR3aa: CASRQPKPNQPQHF
CDR3nt: TGTGCCAGCAGACAGCCGAAACCTAATCAGCCCCAGCATTTT